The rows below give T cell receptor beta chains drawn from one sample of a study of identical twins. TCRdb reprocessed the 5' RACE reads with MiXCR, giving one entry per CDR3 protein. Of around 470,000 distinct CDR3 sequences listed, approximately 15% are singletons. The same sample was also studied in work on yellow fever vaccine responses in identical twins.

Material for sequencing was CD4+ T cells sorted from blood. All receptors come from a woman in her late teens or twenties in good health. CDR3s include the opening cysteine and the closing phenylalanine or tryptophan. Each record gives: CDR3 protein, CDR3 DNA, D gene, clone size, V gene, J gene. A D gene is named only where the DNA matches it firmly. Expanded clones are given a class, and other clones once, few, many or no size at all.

CDR3aa: CASVAGGANYGYTF
CDR3nt: TGTGCCAGCGTCGCTGGGGGGGCTAACTATGGCTACACCTTC
d_gene: NA
abundance: few
v_gene: TRBV2
j_gene: TRBJ1-2

CDR3aa: CASSFSGLF
CDR3nt: TGTGCCAGCAGCTTTAGCGGACTCTTC
d_gene: NA
abundance: few
v_gene: TRBV4-2
j_gene: TRBJ2-1

CDR3aa: CASSLAQINTGELFF
CDR3nt: TGCGCCAGCAGCTTGGCCCAGATCAACACCGGGGAGCTGTTTTTT
d_gene: NA
abundance: many
v_gene: TRBV5-1
j_gene: TRBJ2-2

CDR3aa: CASSPGLRSTDTQYF
CDR3nt: TGTGCCAGCAGTCCCGGACTGAGAAGCACAGATACGCAGTATTTT
d_gene: NA
abundance: NA
v_gene: TRBV6-1
j_gene: TRBJ2-3

CDR3aa: CASSLQSMDRHDPANTGELFF
CDR3nt: TGTGCCAGCAGCTTGCAATCCATGGACAGGCATGATCCCGCGAACACCGGGGAGCTGTTTTTT
d_gene: TRBD1
abundance: NA
v_gene: TRBV5-4
j_gene: TRBJ2-2

CDR3aa: CASSWDRVTDTQYF
CDR3nt: TGCGCCAGCAGCTGGGACAGAGTCACAGATACGCAGTATTTT
d_gene: TRBD1
abundance: few
v_gene: TRBV5-1
j_gene: TRBJ2-3

CDR3aa: CASSQEAATNYGYTF
CDR3nt: TGTGCCAGCAGCCAAGAGGCAGCTACTAACTATGGCTACACCTTC
d_gene: NA
abundance: NA
v_gene: TRBV4-2
j_gene: TRBJ1-2

CDR3aa: CASSPREGPYNEQFF
CDR3nt: TGTGCCAGCAGCCCACGGGAGGGCCCCTACAATGAGCAGTTCTTC
d_gene: TRBD2
abundance: few
v_gene: TRBV6-1
j_gene: TRBJ2-1

CDR3aa: CASSQGLAGEQFF
CDR3nt: TGTGCCAGCAGTCAGGGACTAGCCGGTGAGCAGTTCTTC
d_gene: TRBD2
abundance: NA
v_gene: TRBV6-2/TRBV6-3
j_gene: TRBJ2-1

CDR3aa: CASRPVADTQYF
CDR3nt: TGTGCCAGCAGGCCGGTGGCGGATACGCAGTATTTT
d_gene: NA
abundance: few
v_gene: TRBV6-6
j_gene: TRBJ2-3

CDR3aa: CATSREDGGSYEQYF
CDR3nt: TGTGCCACCAGCAGGGAAGATGGTGGCTCCTACGAGCAGTACTTC
d_gene: NA
abundance: NA
v_gene: TRBV15
j_gene: TRBJ2-7

CDR3aa: CSALLAEGYQETQYF
CDR3nt: TGCAGTGCCCTACTAGCGGAGGGGTACCAAGAGACCCAGTACTTC
d_gene: TRBD2
abundance: NA
v_gene: TRBV20-1
j_gene: TRBJ2-5

CDR3aa: CASSPLHSGANVLTF
CDR3nt: TGTGCCAGCTCACCACTACACTCTGGGGCCAACGTCCTGACTTTC
d_gene: NA
abundance: NA
v_gene: TRBV18
j_gene: TRBJ2-6